Presented here are 19 T cell receptor beta chains from one specimen sequenced in a study of T cells in Graves' hyperthyroidism and ophthalmopathy. Amplification of TCR beta CDR3 regions was performed using RNA transcripts as template. HTBI primers drove first-round RT-PCR of the TCR CDR3. TCRdb re-derived calls from the multiplex PCR reads in MiXCR, one entry per CDR3 protein. The table has about 610,000 distinct CDR3 sequences, roughly 14% seen once. Specimen: blood. The receptors derive from a woman in her forties with Graves' ophthalmopathy.

This clonotype was seen ten or more times. The chain employs TRBV29-1 and TRBJ1-1; 7 nucleotides align to TRBD1. Trimming cost V 4 bases and J 4 bases; bases outside gene matches: 3. This CDR3 has 12 amino acids. Germline V gives CDR1 SQVTM, CDR2 ANQGSEA. The CDR3 DNA sequence: TGCAGCGTTGGGGAGGGGGCCACTGAAGCTTTCTTT. It specifies CSVGEGATEAFF. The full variable domain, rest sourced from reference TRBV29-1 and TRBJ1-1, is SAVISQKPSRDICQRGTSLTIQCQVDSQVTMMFWYRQQPGQSLTLIATANQGSEATYESGFVIDKFPISRPNLTFSTLTVSNMSPEDSSIYLCSVGEGATEAFFGQGTRLTVV.

This clonotype showed up many times. CDR3 sequence reads: CASSQGGFENTIYF. The CDR3 region has the DNA TGTGCCAGCTCACAAGGTGGTTTTGAAAACACCATATATTTT. The chain is built from TRBV18 and TRBJ1-3, with D hard to call. With 4 bases removed from V and 6 bases from J, the gap between germline ends came to 13 bases. CDR1 and CDR2 (germline): KGHSH, LQKENI. The CDR3 loop spans 14 amino acids.

This clonotype was picked up many times. The CDR3 DNA follows: TGTGCCAGCAGTGAAGAATGGTGGAACTATGGCTACACCTTC. Its translation: CASSEEWWNYGYTF. The chain joins TRBV6-1 to TRBJ1-2; D unclear. CDR1 and CDR2 (germline): MNHNS, SASEGT. The germline V and J ends were trimmed by 1 base and 2 bases, with 8 bases remaining between them. This CDR3 is built from 14 residues.

In this sample, this clonotype turned up many times. V gene TRBV12-3 or TRBV12-4 combines with J gene TRBJ1-5; D call uncertain. With 6 bases removed from V and 2 bases from J, the gap between germline ends came to 11 bases. The CDR3 runs 14 residues. The CDR3 nucleotides are TGTGCCAGCAGACTAGGAGCCGGCAATCAGCCCCAGCATTTT. Its translation: CASRLGAGNQPQHF.

This clonotype was counted a few times. This chain links TRBV12-3 or TRBV12-4 with TRBJ2-7, with 11 bases fitting TRBD2. CDR3 length: 15 residues. The V gene end was trimmed by 3 bases and the J gene end by 3 bases; junction bases not matched to a gene: 4. In nucleotides, the CDR3 is TGTGCCAGCAGTTTTAGCGGGAGGGCCATCTACGAGCAGTACTTC. Residues: CASSFSGRAIYEQYF.

This clonotype has a count of ten or more. The J gene is TRBJ2-7, the V gene TRBV6-2 or TRBV6-3; TRBD2 is a possible D gene (6 bases). V lost 10 bases and J lost 1, with 11 bases in between. The length of the CDR3 is 12 residues. Germline V gene lookup returns CDR1 MNHEY and CDR2 SVGEGT. This CDR3 is CATGTVSYEQYF. The CDR3 DNA sequence: TGTGCCACCGGGACTGTGTCCTACGAGCAGTACTTC.

This clonotype appeared a few times. This sequence joins TRBV28 and TRBJ2-6; D is undetermined. V was pared by 3 bases and J by 0 bases, with 6 bases between. The CDR3 has 15 amino acids. In germline, CDR1 is MDHEN, CDR2 SYDVKM. The CDR3 protein is CASSFYVSGANVLTF. CDR3 nucleotide sequence: TGTGCCAGCAGTTTTTACGTCTCTGGGGCCAACGTCCTGACTTTC.

The table lists this clonotype with many counts. This chain joins TRBV11-2 and TRBJ1-5; the D is unclear. With 0 bases removed from V and 2 bases from J, the gap between germline ends came to 11 bases. Germline V gene data show CDR1 as SGHAT and CDR2 as FQNNGV. The CDR3 has 16 residues. The DNA of the CDR3 is TGTGCCAGCAGCTTAGAGGCAGCCCGGGGCAATCAGCCCCAGCATTTT. Encoded protein: CASSLEAARGNQPQHF.

This clonotype was recorded at least ten times. J is TRBJ2-7 and V is TRBV7-2; 8 bases fit TRBD1. Per the germline V gene, CDR1 is SGHTA and CDR2 is FQGNSA. This CDR3 comprises 14 residues. V lost 5 bases, J lost 7 bases, and 10 bases stayed unmatched. The CDR3 nucleotides are TGTGCCAGCAGCCTCGACAGGGGTGTTAATGAGCAGTACTTC. As protein: CASSLDRGVNEQYF.

This clonotype appeared a few times. This rearrangement joins TRBV5-1 to TRBJ2-7, with D perhaps TRBD2 (5 bases). There are 14 residues in the CDR3. Germline V gene lookup returns CDR1 SGHRS and CDR2 YFSETQ. Between the trimmed V and J ends, which lost 5 bases and 4 bases, there was a span of 16 bases. The CDR3, as DNA: TGCGCCAGCAGGACCAGCGGTTCGTATTACGAGCAGTACTTC. Its protein is CASRTSGSYYEQYF.

This clonotype has ten or more counts. The chain uses TRBV6-2 or TRBV6-3 and TRBJ2-4, with D possibly being TRBD2 (6 bases). Per the germline V gene, CDR1 is MNHEY and CDR2 is SVGEGT. V was shortened by 6 bases and J by 0 bases, with 15 bases between the two germline ends. This CDR3 comprises 16 residues. The CDR3 loop is CASSRPREGAKNIQYF. The CDR3 DNA reads as TGTGCCAGCAGCCGTCCGCGGGAAGGAGCCAAAAACATTCAGTACTTC.

This chain uses TRBV28 with TRBJ2-5, with 7 bases identical to TRBD1. CDR1 MDHEN and CDR2 SYDVKM come from the germline V gene. There are 21 residues in the CDR3. Trimming at V came to 1 base and at J to 1 base, leaving 21 bases not matched to a gene. In DNA, the CDR3 is TGTGCCAGCAGTTTATTAGGATGGACCGACAGGGCCGCGCTAGCCCAAGAGACCCAGTACTTC. Amino acids: CASSLLGWTDRAALAQETQYF.

This clonotype showed up many times. V usage is TRBV9 and J usage is TRBJ2-7, with D hard to call. Trimming took 4 bases from V and 1 from J, leaving 12 bases between them. Germline-derived CDR1 and CDR2 are SGDLS and YYNGEE. The CDR3 contains 14 residues. The CDR3 region is CASSPEADSYEQYF. CDR3 nucleotides: TGTGCCAGCAGCCCCGAAGCAGATTCCTACGAGCAGTACTTC. Full variable domain (remainder filled in from reference TRBV9 and TRBJ2-7): DSGVTQTPKHLITATGQRVTLRCSPRSGDLSVYWYQQSLDQGLQFLIQYYNGEERAKGNILERFSAQQFPDLHSELNLSSLELGDSALYFCASSPEADSYEQYFGPGTRLTVT.

This clonotype was seen repeatedly, ten times or more. This chain joins TRBV6-5 and TRBJ2-5; D is perhaps TRBD1 (8 bases). This CDR3 has 17 amino acids. Per germline, CDR1 MNHEY and CDR2 SVGAGI. Trimming removed 3 bases at V and 5 bases at J, with 22 bases between. The CDR3, as DNA: TGTGCCAGCAGTTATCGCCAGGGGGCGGGGGTGCGGGAGACCCAGTACTTC. It yields the protein CASSYRQGAGVRETQYF.

This clonotype appeared many times. The rearrangement links TRBV29-1 to TRBJ1-2, with a tentative D call TRBD1 (5 bases). This CDR3 has 12 amino acids. Germline loops: CDR1 SQVTM, CDR2 ANQGSEA. Trimming took 3 bases from V and 4 from J, leaving 9 bases between them. The CDR3 is CSVDRDGYGYTF. The CDR3 DNA follows: TGCAGCGTTGATCGGGACGGCTATGGCTACACCTTC.

The chain combines TRBV19 with TRBJ2-2; D call uncertain. This CDR3 region has 19 residues. Germline loops: CDR1 LNHDA, CDR2 SQIVND (reference sequence). With 2 bases removed from V and 1 base from J, the gap between germline ends came to 20 bases. CDR3 residues: CASSIRPAERFRNTGELFF. In DNA, the CDR3 is TGTGCCAGTAGTATACGGCCAGCTGAAAGGTTTAGGAACACCGGGGAGCTGTTTTTT.

This clonotype was seen many times. The chain combines TRBV28 with TRBJ2-5; D is ambiguous. Trimming pared 6 bases from V and 2 bases from J, leaving 13 bases between. In germline, CDR1 is MDHEN, CDR2 SYDVKM. This CDR3 has 14 residues. CDR3 loop: CASRPNKRQETQYF. CDR3 nucleotide sequence: TGTGCCAGCAGACCGAACAAGAGACAAGAGACCCAGTACTTC. Drawing the rest from reference TRBV28 and TRBJ2-5, the complete variable domain is DVKVTQSSRYLVKRTGEKVFLECVQDMDHENMFWYRQDPGLGLRLIYFSYDVKMKEKGDIPEGYSVSREKKERFSLILESASTNQTSMYLCASRPNKRQETQYFGPGTRLLVL.

Ten or more counts support this clonotype. CDR3 DNA sequence: TGTGCCAGCAGCTTTAGCAGGGCATTCTCCTACGAGCAGTACTTC. It is translated as CASSFSRAFSYEQYF. The J gene is TRBJ2-7, the V gene TRBV7-8; D perhaps matches TRBD1 (5 bases). Germline lookup yields CDR1 SGHVS and CDR2 FQNEAQ. Deletions cut 3 bases from V and 0 bases from J, with 12 bases between. The length of the CDR3 is 15 residues.

This clonotype appeared a few times. The junction departs from the called germline gene at one end, perhaps through a read error. The genes are TRBV6-1 and TRBJ2-4, with 8 bases fitting TRBD1. CDR3 length: 16 amino acids. Looked up from germline, CDR1 is MNHNS and CDR2 is SASEGT. CDR3 nucleotide sequence: TGTGCCAGCACTGAACAGGGGGGTCTAGCCAAAAACATTCAGTACTTC. As protein: CASTEQGGLAKNIQYF.